This T cell receptor beta chain was observed in a study of a mutant IDH1 vaccine in newly diagnosed glioma. On the study more broadly: Vaccination was launched 4-6 weeks after radiotherapy alone, or with temozolomide cycles.

On this clone itself: Antigen: not known.

The time point: week 35, safety follow-up. The study gave 300 ug of mutant IDH1 20-mer peptide per vaccine dose, with topical imiquimod. Eight vaccinations went to patients in weeks 1, 3, 5, 7, 11, 15, 19, 23. This table comes from immunoSEQ multiplex PCR, and its TCRdb copy is limited to in-frame clones, with some not included. The sample carries tens of thousands of clones, around nine tenths recorded once. V was trimmed by 4 bases and J by 0 bases, leaving 9 bases between them. Germline V gene data show CDR1 as LGHNA and CDR2 as YSLEER. The CDR3 totals 14 residues. Sequencing used PBMCs, obtained from a glioma patient whose treatment included an IDH1 peptide vaccine. The sequence derives from a man aged 25-45 years with glioma. V usage is TRBV4-3 and J usage is TRBJ1-1; D unresolved. The chain's CDR3 is CASSRIHLNTEAFF. The CDR3 bases are TGCGCCAGCAGCCGAATACACCTGAACACTGAAGCTTTCTTT.